This T cell receptor (beta chain) was captured in a study of blood T cell repertoires in COVID-19 (dated by TCRdb to the early 2020s). About the investigation overall: The collaborator samples originated in the United States, Italy and Spain and spanned the acute and convalescent phases of COVID-19. The material from the prospective study consisted of cDNA or gDNA derived from T cells, B-cell-depleted T cells, or PBMCs. Deeply sampled blood TCRbeta repertoires from subjects exposed to, actively infected with, or recovered from COVID-19 were included in the dataset. A freely available public database, intended as a resource for researchers studying the immune response to SARS-CoV-2, is where the repertoires were released. Samples came from the ongoing ImmuneRACE study (first 160 participants) plus 1,254 subjects from 6 global collaborators. The sample metadata nearly always contained a de-identified subject ID, COVID-19 status, age in years and sex. HLA class I and class II types, where available, came from metadata supplied by the sample provider rather than from assay-based typing.

TCRbeta CDR3 regions were amplified from genomic DNA by means of the immunoSEQ Assay, a bias-controlled multiplex PCR. Per the original workflow: Within the assay, amplification of reference gene primers was used to estimate how many nucleated cells each sample contained. Sequence reads were collapsed and filtered to measure the absolute abundance of every unique TCRbeta CDR3 rearrangement. For each sample, productive Simpson clonality was calculated by taking the square root of Simpson's diversity index across productive rearrangements. The immuneACCESS repertoire file appears here via TCRdb, limited to in-frame rearrangements. These files lack a portion of the clones; in checked studies, under half of the deficit traces to unresolved V genes, and the cause of the others is not known. That table furnishes V, J and clone size, whereas the DNA furnished D and trimming. The sample table holds a few hundred thousand clones, of which roughly nine tenths were seen once. More than 7.5% of the sample is taken by the ten largest.

A note on this clone: Its antigen has not been determined. Per-base qualities were not stored, and no clone one base away is much larger.

The germline V gene gives CDR1 as SQVTM and CDR2 as ANQGSEA. Including cysteine and phenylalanine, the CDR3 has 13 amino acids. Just the 39-base CDR3 DNA is kept, in frame starting at base 1. V is pared back by 8 bases and J by 1 base, with 14 bases lying between the germline termini. In the prospective study, participants were roughly 18 to 100 years old, resided in about two dozen geographic areas of the United States, and were enrolled through a virtual design. To assign participants to cohorts, the prospective study relied on clinical history that participants themselves reported in a screening survey and a study questionnaire. Recovered participants in ImmuneRACE Cohort 3 were defined by two consecutive negative NP/OP PCR tests, clearance by a healthcare professional, or resolution of symptoms. In the prospective study, mobile phlebotomists collected whole blood, serum and a nasopharyngeal or oropharyngeal swab from each participant. Over a roughly 2-month period, participants in the prospective study had the option of providing additional blood draws and questionnaires. Prospective study blood samples were shipped either frozen or at room temperature before DNA extraction.

Paper-wide results and their limitations: How much clinical and demographic metadata was included differed by source and by participant, and the metadata was provided uncurated.

The specimen sequenced was PBMCs or T cells enriched from blood (not recorded which). This chain is built from TRBV29-1 and TRBJ1-1; the D gene lacks a confident call. The TCR sequence derives from a woman aged 55-69 years who had recovered from COVID-19. The CDR3 region: CSSSGEANTEAFF. The sequence in DNA is TGCAGCTCCAGCGGGGAGGCGAACACTGAAGCTTTCTTT.